Listed below are T cell receptor beta chains from one sample, sequenced in a study of PD-1 blockade in classical Hodgkin lymphoma. The assay was immunoSEQ multiplex PCR, and TCRdb's table has in-frame clones only and misses some. This sample has tens of thousands of clones; around 78% occur once, and the top ten carry just under 9.5%. Sequencing used peripheral blood mononuclear cells (PBMCs), obtained before the fourth cycle of nivolumab. These TCRs come from a human donor with classical Hodgkin lymphoma. Each CDR3 is given without its conserved first and last residue.

cdr3_length	v_call	j_call	cdr3_aa
11	TRBV5-1	TRBJ2-1	ASSLQGGNEQF
12	TRBV7-3	TRBJ2-2	ASSSQGHTGELF
13	TRBV6-5	TRBJ2-1	ASSPRVDSYNEQF
12	TRBV7-2	TRBJ1-2	ASSRDRGSYGYT
12	TRBV5-1	TRBJ1-6	ASSPGTNNSPLH
12	TRBV19	TRBJ1-1	ASSFYQGNTEAF
12	TRBV29-1	TRBJ2-7	SVSGTGLTYEQY
16	TRBV27	TRBJ1-2	ASSLSRRIPVGNYGYT
11	TRBV7-9	TRBJ2-3	ASTILSDGTQY
12	TRBV18	TRBJ1-1	ASSPRREDTEAF
13	TRBV5-1	TRBJ1-2	ASSLGGQGGYGYT
11	TRBV29-1	TRBJ2-2	SGVEGIAGELF
12	TRBV11-1	TRBJ1-1	ASSLGTGNTEAF
14	TRBV7-9	TRBJ1-6	ASSSGTGGVNSPLH
14	TRBV7-6	TRBJ2-1	ASSLRWRGSYNEQF
12	TRBV19	TRBJ2-7	ASTPGPGRYEQY
13	TRBV7-6	TRBJ2-1	ASSLAPRAGLEQF
13	TRBV5-4	TRBJ2-3	ASRALGAATDTQY
14	TRBV4-1	TRBJ2-1	ASSQGQEVSYNEQF
13	TRBV7-8	TRBJ2-2	ASSSTGKGGGELF
11	TRBV29-1	TRBJ2-7	SVEGGTLYEQY
15	TRBV7-8	TRBJ1-5	ASSSDRARTRNQPQH
13	TRBV7-2	TRBJ2-7	ASSSRLAGVYEQY
12	TRBV7-2	TRBJ2-3	ASSPLGLLDTQY
12	TRBV29-1	TRBJ1-3	SVDSGLGGNTIY
12	TRBV5-1	TRBJ2-5	ASSSGQTQETQY
13	TRBV7-2	TRBJ2-7	ASSSRTSGHYEQY
15	TRBV5-1	TRBJ2-3	ASSPEWGQFGSDTQY
12	TRBV9	TRBJ1-1	ASSVDLGNTEAF
13	TRBV2	TRBJ1-2	ASKTGGGRNYGYT
14	TRBV4-2	-	ASSSPDGDRAYEQY
11	TRBV7-8	TRBJ2-1	ASSLGSQYEQF
13	TRBV7-9	TRBJ2-5	ASSLDGWTEETQY
13	TRBV7-3	TRBJ2-1	ASSAQGLAENEQF
12	TRBV19	TRBJ1-1	ASSIFVRGTEAF
12	TRBV6-5	TRBJ1-2	ASSPRGQTGGYT
13	TRBV19	TRBJ2-7	ASSISGVASYEQY
12	TRBV5-1	TRBJ1-5	ASSRGGSNQPQH
14	TRBV7-6	TRBJ2-1	ASSLSGQGSYNEQF
11	TRBV11-2	TRBJ2-1	ASSLGFYNEQF
13	TRBV7-2	TRBJ1-4	ASSPRGTSNEKLF
16	TRBV5-8	TRBJ1-4	ASSFLRDISATNEKLF
13	TRBV5-4	TRBJ1-2	ASSLVGATFYGYT
13	TRBV19	TRBJ2-1	ASTYDQPSDDEQF
10	TRBV25-1	TRBJ1-1	ASSEEGLKAF
13	TRBV5-7	TRBJ1-2	ASVLAGTGSFGYT
14	TRBV28	TRBJ1-4	ASSYPLGTSQGKLF
12	TRBV7-8	TRBJ2-7	ASSFAGGGYEQY
12	TRBV6-5	TRBJ2-1	ASRTSGSYNEQF
13	TRBV7-2	TRBJ2-7	ASSLRLAGTYEQY
15	TRBV7-9	TRBJ2-1	ASSLATSGRAESEQF
13	TRBV9	TRBJ1-1	ASSVEARGDTEAF
14	TRBV4-2	TRBJ1-3	ASSRPGTGGPYTIY
14	TRBV28	TRBJ1-4	ASSLSRAGGYEKLF
15	TRBV28	TRBJ2-3	ASSFVFRGRPTDTQY
13	TRBV6-6	TRBJ2-1	ASSYPLSRYNEQF
12	TRBV5-1	TRBJ2-1	ASSLGTGENEQF
11	TRBV6-5	TRBJ1-1	ASSRWENTEAF
13	TRBV5-4	TRBJ1-1	ASSSSQGGNTEAF